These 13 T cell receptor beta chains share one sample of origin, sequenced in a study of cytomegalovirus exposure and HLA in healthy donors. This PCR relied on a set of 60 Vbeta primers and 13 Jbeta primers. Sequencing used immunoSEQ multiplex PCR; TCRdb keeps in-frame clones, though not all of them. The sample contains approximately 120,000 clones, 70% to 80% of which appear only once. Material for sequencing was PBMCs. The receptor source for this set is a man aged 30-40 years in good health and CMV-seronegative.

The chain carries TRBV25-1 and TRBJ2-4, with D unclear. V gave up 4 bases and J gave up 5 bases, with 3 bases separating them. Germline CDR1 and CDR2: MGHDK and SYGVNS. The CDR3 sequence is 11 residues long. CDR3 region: CASSGENIQYF. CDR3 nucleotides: TGTGCCAGCAGTGGAGAAAACATTCAGTACTTC.

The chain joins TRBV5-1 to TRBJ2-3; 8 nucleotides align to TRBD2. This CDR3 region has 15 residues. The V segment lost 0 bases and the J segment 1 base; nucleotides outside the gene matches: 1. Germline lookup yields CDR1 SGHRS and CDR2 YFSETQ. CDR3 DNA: TGCGCCAGCAGCTTGGCGCGGGAGGGCACAGATACGCAGTATTTT. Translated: CASSLAREGTDTQYF.

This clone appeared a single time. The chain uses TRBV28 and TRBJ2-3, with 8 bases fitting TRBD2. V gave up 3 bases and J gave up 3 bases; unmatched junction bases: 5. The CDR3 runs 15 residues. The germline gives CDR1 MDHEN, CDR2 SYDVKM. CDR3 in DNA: TGTGCCAGCAGTTTCAGCGGGGGAGAAACAGATACGCAGTATTTT. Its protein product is CASSFSGGETDTQYF.

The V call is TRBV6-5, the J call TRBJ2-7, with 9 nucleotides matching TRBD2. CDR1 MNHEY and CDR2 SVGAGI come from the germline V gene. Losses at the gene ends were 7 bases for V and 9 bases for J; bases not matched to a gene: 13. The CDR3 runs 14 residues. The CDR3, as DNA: TGTGCCAGCAACCCTGGACTAGCGAGTTGGTGGCAGTACTTC. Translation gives CASNPGLASWWQYF.

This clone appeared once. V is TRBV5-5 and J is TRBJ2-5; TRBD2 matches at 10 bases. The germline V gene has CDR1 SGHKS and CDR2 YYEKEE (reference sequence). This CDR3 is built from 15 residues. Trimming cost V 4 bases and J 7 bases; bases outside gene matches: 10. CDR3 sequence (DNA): TGTGCCAGCAGCACCCTAGCGGGGGCCGGGGGGACCCAGTACTTC. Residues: CASSTLAGAGGTQYF.

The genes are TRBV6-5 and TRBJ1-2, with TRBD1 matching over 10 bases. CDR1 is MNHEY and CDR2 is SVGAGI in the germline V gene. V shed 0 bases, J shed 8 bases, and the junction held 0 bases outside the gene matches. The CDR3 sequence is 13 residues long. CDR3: CASSYSTGGGYTF. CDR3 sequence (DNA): TGTGCCAGCAGTTACTCGACAGGGGGCGGCTACACCTTC.

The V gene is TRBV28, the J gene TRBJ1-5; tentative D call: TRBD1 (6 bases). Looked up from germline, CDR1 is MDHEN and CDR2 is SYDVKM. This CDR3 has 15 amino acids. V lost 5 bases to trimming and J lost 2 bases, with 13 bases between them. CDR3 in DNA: TGTGCCAGCAGTCCTCCCAGGGGAGGCAATCAGCCCCAGCATTTT. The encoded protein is CASSPPRGGNQPQHF.

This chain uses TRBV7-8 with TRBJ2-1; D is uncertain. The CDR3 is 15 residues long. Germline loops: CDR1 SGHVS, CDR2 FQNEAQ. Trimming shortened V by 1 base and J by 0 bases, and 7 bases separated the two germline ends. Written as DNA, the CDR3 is TGTGCCAGCAGCTTAGTTCTAAGCTCCTACAATGAGCAGTTCTTC. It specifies CASSLVLSSYNEQFF.

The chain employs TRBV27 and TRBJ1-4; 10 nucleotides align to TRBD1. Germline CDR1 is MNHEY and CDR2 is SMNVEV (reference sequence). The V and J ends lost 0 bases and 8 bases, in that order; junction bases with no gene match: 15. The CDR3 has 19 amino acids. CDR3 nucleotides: TGTGCCAGCAGTTTATCCGACAGGGGGCCGGGTCGGAGCGGGGAAAAACTGTTTTTT. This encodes CASSLSDRGPGRSGEKLFF.

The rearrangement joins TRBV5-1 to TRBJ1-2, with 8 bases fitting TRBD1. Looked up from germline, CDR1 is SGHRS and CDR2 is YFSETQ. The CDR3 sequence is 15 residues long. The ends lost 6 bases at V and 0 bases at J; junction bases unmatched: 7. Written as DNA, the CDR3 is TGCGCCAGCAAGGGACAGGCAAACGCTAACTATGGCTACACCTTC. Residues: CASKGQANANYGYTF.

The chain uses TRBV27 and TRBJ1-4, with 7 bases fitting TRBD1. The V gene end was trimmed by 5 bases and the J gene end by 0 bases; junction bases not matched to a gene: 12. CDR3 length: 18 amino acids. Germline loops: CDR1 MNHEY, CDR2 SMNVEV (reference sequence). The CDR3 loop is CASSRTGLTRATNEKLFF. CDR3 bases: TGTGCCAGCAGTCGGACAGGACTAACCAGAGCAACTAATGAAAAACTGTTTTTT.

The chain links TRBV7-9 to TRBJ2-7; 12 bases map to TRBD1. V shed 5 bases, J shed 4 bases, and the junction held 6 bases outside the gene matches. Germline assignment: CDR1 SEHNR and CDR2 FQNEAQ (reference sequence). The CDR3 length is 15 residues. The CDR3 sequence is CASSKGTGGEYEQYF. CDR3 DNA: TGTGCCAGCAGCAAAGGGACAGGGGGCGAGTACGAGCAGTACTTC.

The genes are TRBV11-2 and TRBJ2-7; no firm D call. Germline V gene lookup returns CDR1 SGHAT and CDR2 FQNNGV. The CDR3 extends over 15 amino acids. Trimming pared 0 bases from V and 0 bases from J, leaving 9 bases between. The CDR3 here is CASSLDNSFSYEQYF. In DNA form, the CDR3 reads TGTGCCAGCAGCTTAGATAATAGCTTCTCCTACGAGCAGTACTTC.